These 4 T cell receptor beta chains were all obtained from the same sample, sequenced in a study of chemoradiotherapy in HPV16-positive cancers. Using immunoSEQ multiplex PCR, the repertoire was profiled, and TCRdb retains in-frame clones only, with some absent. Among some 5,600 clones listed, 84% were seen once. This specimen was tumor tissue, taken from a patient who underwent chemoradiotherapy. The receptors here all came from a human donor with HPV-associated anogenital cancer.

This chain connects TRBV11-2 to TRBJ2-1; D is undetermined. This CDR3 spans 11 amino acids. V was pared by 5 bases and J by 6 bases, with 5 bases between. The V gene's germline CDR1 is SGHAT and CDR2 FQNNGV. The CDR3 DNA is TGTGCCAGCAGCACTTCCAATGAGCAGTTCTTC. Protein sequence: CASSTSNEQFF. The variable domain in full, completed from reference TRBV11-2 and TRBJ2-1, reads EAGVAQSPRYKIIEKRQSVAFWCNPISGHATLYWYQQILGQGPKLLIQFQNNGVVDDSQLPKDRFSAERLKGVDSTLKIQPAKLEDSAVYLCASSTSNEQFFGPGTRLTVL.

This clone has just a few counts. This chain connects TRBV2 to TRBJ2-7; tentatively, D is TRBD2 (6 bases). CDR1 and CDR2 from the germline V gene are SNHLY and FYNNEI. There are 13 residues in the CDR3. V was shortened by 1 base and J by 5 bases, with 9 bases between the two germline ends. CDR3 DNA sequence: TGTGCCAGCAGTGAAGAAGGGGAGGACGAGCAGTACTTC. Its protein is CASSEEGEDEQYF.

Of note for this clone: The germline gene is not matched at one end of the junction; a read error may be the cause. V is TRBV5-5 and J is TRBJ2-7; 8 bases are a match to TRBD2. The CDR3 length is 14 residues. Germline CDR1 and CDR2: SGHKS and YYEKEE (reference sequence). As DNA, the CDR3 is TGCGCCAGCAGCCAAGACGGGAGGGACTACGAGCAGTACTTC. It translates to CASSQDGRDYEQYF.

The rearrangement links TRBV7-6 to TRBJ2-2; D gene unclear. Germline values: CDR1 SGHVS, CDR2 FNYEAQ. The CDR3 loop spans 15 amino acids. V gave up 1 base and J gave up 2 bases, with 8 bases separating them. CDR3 sequence (DNA): TGTGCCAGCAGCTTAGGAGCCCCTAACACCGGGGAGCTGTTTTTT. Residues: CASSLGAPNTGELFF.